The T cell receptor beta chain under discussion was sequenced for a study of shared clonotypes between healthy human individuals. CD8 cells classed as naive were CD45RO-negative and positively selected for CCR7, excluding terminally differentiated effector memory CD45RA+ cells. Using immunoSEQ multiplex PCR, the repertoire was profiled, and TCRdb retains in-frame clones only, with some absent. Here the sample spans more than 2 million clones, over 85% being singletons. Trimming took 5 bases from V and 2 from J, leaving 13 bases between them. Germline V CDR1 and CDR2: LNHNV, YYDKDF (reference sequence). The CDR3 is 14 residues long.

What was sequenced was naive CD8+ T cells from PBMCs. The TCR originated in a man aged 18 to 29 in good health. Some clones in this sample may be carry-over from other donors' samples. This chain links TRBV15 with TRBJ2-7, with D tentatively TRBD1 or TRBD2 (6 bases each). The CDR3 DNA reads TGTGCCACCAGCCCGGGGGCATGGCCCTACGAGCAGTACTTC. It yields the protein CATSPGAWPYEQYF.